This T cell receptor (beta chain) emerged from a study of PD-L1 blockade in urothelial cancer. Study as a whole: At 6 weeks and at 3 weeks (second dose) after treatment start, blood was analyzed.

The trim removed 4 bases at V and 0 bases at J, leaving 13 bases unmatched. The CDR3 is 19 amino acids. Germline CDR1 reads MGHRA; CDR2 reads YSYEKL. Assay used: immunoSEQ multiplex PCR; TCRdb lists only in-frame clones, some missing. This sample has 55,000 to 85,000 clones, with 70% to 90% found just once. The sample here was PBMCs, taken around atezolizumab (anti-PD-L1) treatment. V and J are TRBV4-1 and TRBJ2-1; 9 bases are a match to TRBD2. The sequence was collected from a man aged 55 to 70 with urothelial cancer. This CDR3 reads CASSPRRVASGNSYNEQFF. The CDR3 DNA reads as TGCGCCAGCAGCCCTCGAAGGGTGGCTAGCGGGAACTCCTACAATGAGCAGTTCTTC.